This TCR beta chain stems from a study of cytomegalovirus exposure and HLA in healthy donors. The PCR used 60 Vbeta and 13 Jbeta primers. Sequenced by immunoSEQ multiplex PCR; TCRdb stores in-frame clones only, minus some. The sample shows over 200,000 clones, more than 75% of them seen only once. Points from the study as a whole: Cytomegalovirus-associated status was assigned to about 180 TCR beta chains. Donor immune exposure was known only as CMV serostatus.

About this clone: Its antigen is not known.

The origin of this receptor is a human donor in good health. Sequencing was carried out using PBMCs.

The CDR3 bases are TGTGCCAGCAGCTTAGCGCGACTAGCGGGGATCGTGGCGCAGTTCTTC. Its protein is CASSLARLAGIVAQFF. V is TRBV7-8 and J is TRBJ2-1; 11 positions agree with TRBD2. The ends lost 0 bases at V and 12 bases at J; junction bases unmatched: 10. The CDR3 length is 16 residues. Germline CDR1 SGHVS, CDR2 FQNEAQ.